The 3 T cell receptor beta chains below all came from one sample that was sequenced in a study of blood T cell repertoires in COVID-19 (dated by TCRdb to the early 2020s). Library prep was done by the immunoSEQ multiplex PCR assay. The clones in this table, taken by TCRdb from immuneACCESS, are in-frame only. Not every clone is retained; where verified, under half of the shortfall comes from an unresolved V gene, and the cause of the rest is unknown. For this sample there are 100,000 or so clones; roughly 85% appear just once. The ten biggest clones cover 12% of the sample. The sample taken for sequencing was peripheral blood. The receptors here all came from a woman between 70 and 85 years old with acute or convalescent COVID-19.

The V gene is TRBV24-1, the J gene TRBJ1-4; no firm D call. The V gene's germline CDR1 is KGHDR and CDR2 SFDVKD. V lost 12 bases, J lost 4 bases, and 14 bases lay in between. The CDR3 length is 13 residues. The CDR3 loop is CAPLDSGNEKLFF. CDR3 DNA: TGTGCCCCCTTAGACTCGGGTAATGAAAAACTGTTTTTT.

The chain recombines TRBV30 with TRBJ1-1, with TRBD1 as a possible D gene (6 bases). This CDR3 is built from 12 residues. Trimming shortened V by 2 bases and J by 6 bases, and 10 bases separated the two germline ends. Germline values: CDR1 GTSNPN, CDR2 SVGIG (reference sequence). DNA of the CDR3: TGTGCCTGGAGTAGGGGGAATCCTGAAGCTTTCTTT. Translation gives CAWSRGNPEAFF.

V usage is TRBV28 and J usage is TRBJ1-2; D perhaps matches TRBD1 (5 bases). The CDR3 has 13 amino acids. The V gene's germline CDR1 is MDHEN and CDR2 SYDVKM. Between the trimmed V and J ends, which lost 3 bases and 7 bases, there was a span of 12 bases. Here the CDR3 reads CASSFSGLGGYTF. The CDR3 region has the DNA TGTGCCAGCAGTTTTTCAGGGCTGGGTGGCTACACCTTC.